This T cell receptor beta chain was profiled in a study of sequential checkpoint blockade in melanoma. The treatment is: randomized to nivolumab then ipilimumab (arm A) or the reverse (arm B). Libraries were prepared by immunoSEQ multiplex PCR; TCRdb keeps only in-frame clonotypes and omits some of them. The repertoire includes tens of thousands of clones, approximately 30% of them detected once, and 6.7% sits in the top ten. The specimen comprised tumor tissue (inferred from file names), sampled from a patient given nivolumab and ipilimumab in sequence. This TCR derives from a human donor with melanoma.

In DNA, the CDR3 is TGTGCCAGCAGTTTTTCCGGGGTATGGGACACCATATATTTT. Amino acids: CASSFSGVWDTIYF. The V and J genes are TRBV28 and TRBJ1-3; D is uncertain. V was cut by 3 bases and J by 8 bases, with 14 bases left in between. CDR1 and CDR2 from the germline V gene are MDHEN and SYDVKM. This CDR3 is 14 amino acids long.